The source of this T cell receptor beta chain is a study of cytomegalovirus exposure and HLA in healthy donors. Points from the study as a whole: Many donors shared some public TCRs, even though most TCR sequences were rare.

This clone is medium-sized (0.01 to 0.1%) by share. Antigen: not known. The PCR used 60 Vbeta and 13 Jbeta primers. Only in-frame clones appear in the TCRdb table, and some are missing; sequencing was by immunoSEQ multiplex PCR. The sample holds 100,000 or so clones, roughly 69% seen once. Sequenced input: PBMCs. The source is a young woman in good health and CMV-seronegative.

This chain's CDR3 is CASSTDRDRRGYTF. CDR3 in DNA: TGTGCCAGTAGTACGGACAGGGATCGTCGTGGCTACACCTTC. The rearrangement links TRBV19 to TRBJ1-2, with 8 bases fitting TRBD1. The germline V gene has CDR1 LNHDA and CDR2 SQIVND (reference sequence). The CDR3 covers 14 residues. Trimming removed 4 bases from V and 7 bases from J; junction bases left unmatched: 8.